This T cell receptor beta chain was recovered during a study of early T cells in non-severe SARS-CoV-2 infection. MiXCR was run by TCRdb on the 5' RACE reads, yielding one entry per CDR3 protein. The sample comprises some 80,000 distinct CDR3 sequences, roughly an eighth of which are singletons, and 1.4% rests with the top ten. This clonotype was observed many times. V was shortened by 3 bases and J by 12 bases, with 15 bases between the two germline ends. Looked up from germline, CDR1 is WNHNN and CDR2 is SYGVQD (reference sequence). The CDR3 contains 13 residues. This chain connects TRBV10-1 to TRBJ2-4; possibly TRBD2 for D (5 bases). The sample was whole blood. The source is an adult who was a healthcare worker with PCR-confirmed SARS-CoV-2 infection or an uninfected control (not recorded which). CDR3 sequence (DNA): TGCGCCAGCAGTGAAGGAGGCTTTCGGGATCAGTACTTC. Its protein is CASSEGGFRDQYF.